This T cell receptor beta chain was identified in a study of blood T cell repertoires in COVID-19. Whole-study context: Material from acute and convalescent COVID-19 was sourced from the United States, Italy and Spain. PBMCs, B-cell-depleted T cells, or T cells were the source of the cDNA or gDNA that made up the material.

The CDR3 totals 12 residues. V lost 6 bases, J lost 1 base, and 5 bases lay in between. The germline gives CDR1 MNHEY, CDR2 SVGAGI. The repertoire was sequenced with immunoSEQ multiplex PCR; TCRdb's copy has only in-frame clones and lacks some. This table holds more than 200,000 clones, around 85% found once. The clonotype was recovered from a middle-aged man with acute or convalescent COVID-19. The chain recombines TRBV6-5 with TRBJ2-3, with D possibly matching TRBD1 (5 bases). The sequencing input was peripheral blood. In DNA form, the CDR3 reads TGTGCCAGCAGGGGGCGCACAGATACGCAGTATTTT. It translates to CASRGRTDTQYF.